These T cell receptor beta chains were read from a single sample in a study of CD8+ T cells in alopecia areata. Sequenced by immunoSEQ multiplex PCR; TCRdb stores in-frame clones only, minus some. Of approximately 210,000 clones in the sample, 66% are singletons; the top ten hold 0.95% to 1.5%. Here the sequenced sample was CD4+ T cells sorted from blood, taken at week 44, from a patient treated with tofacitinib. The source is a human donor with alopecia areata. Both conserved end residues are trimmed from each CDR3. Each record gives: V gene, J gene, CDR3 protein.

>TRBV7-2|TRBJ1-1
ASTWGQGRTEAF
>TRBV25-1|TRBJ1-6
ASSESFGSPLH
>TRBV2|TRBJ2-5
ASSELTGNQETQY
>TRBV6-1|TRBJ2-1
AGSLRQGDEQF
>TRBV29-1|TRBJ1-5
SVADSPNQPQH
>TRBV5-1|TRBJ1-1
ASSVGQGEVGTEAF
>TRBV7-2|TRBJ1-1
ASSLVLGQRNTEAF
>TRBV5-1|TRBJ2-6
ASSLLPEGNSGANVLT
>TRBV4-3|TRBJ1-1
ASSRNTEAF
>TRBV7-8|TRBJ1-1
ASSPGLSEAF
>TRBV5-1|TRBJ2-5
ASSLVAGDEETQY
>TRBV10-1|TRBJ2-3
ASSERTRSTDTQY
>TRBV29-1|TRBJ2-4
SVEEGTYIQY
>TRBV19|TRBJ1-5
ASRIRGNPGQPQH
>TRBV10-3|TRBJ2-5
AISGGPPAETQY
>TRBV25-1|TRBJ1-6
ASSKRTANSPLH
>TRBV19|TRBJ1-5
ASSRSFSNQPQH
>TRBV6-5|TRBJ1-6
ASSPLPGGMTPLH
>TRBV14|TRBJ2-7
ASSWGLSEQY
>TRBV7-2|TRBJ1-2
ASSLLWSPGGGYT
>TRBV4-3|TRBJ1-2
ASSQDPGVIGGYT
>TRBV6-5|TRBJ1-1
ASSRPPTEAF
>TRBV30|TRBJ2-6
ACSWGTSGANVLT